This is a list of T cell receptor beta chains from one sample in a study of coeliac disease. Sequenced by immunoSEQ multiplex PCR; TCRdb stores in-frame clones only, minus some. The table shows 1,500 to 2,000 clones, with about 64% occurring only once. Sequencing input: intraepithelial lymphocytes from the gut. The source of these receptors is a woman in her fifties or sixties with celiac disease on a gluten-free diet. CDR3s include the opening cysteine and the closing phenylalanine or tryptophan. Fields, in order: V gene, D gene, clone size, J gene, CDR3 length, CDR3 protein, CDR3 DNA. D genes are given only for firm matches. Not all rows give a size; the values are once, few, many and, for expanded clones, a class.

TRBV19	TRBD1	NA	TRBJ1-2	13	CASSAGTGGGYTF	TGTGCCAGTAGCGCCGGGACAGGGGGCGGCTACACCTTC
TRBV19	NA	NA	TRBJ1-2	15	CASSIGPRWNYGYTF	TGTGCCAGTAGTATAGGCCCTCGGTGGAACTATGGCTACACCTTC
TRBV7-9	NA	NA	TRBJ2-4	13	CASSPFHGNIQYF	TGTGCCAGCAGCCCCTTTCACGGAAACATTCAGTACTTC
TRBV2	TRBD1	NA	TRBJ1-5	14	CASSRTGGDQPQHF	TGTGCCAGCAGCCGGACAGGGGGCGATCAGCCCCAGCATTTT
TRBV28	NA	NA	TRBJ2-3	14	CASSLVGPTDTQYF	TGTGCCAGCAGTTTGGTGGGGCCCACAGATACGCAGTATTTT
TRBV18	TRBD1	NA	TRBJ1-6	15	CASSPGTGDYSPLHF	TGTGCCAGCTCACCAGGGACAGGGGATTATTCACCCCTCCACTTT
TRBV5-6	TRBD1	NA	TRBJ1-4	16	CASRKMVQGAGEKLFF	TGTGCCAGCCGCAAAATGGTGCAGGGGGCGGGAGAAAAACTGTTTTTT
TRBV30	NA	NA	TRBJ1-2	13	CAWSENELWGYTF	TGTGCCTGGAGCGAAAATGAGCTCTGGGGCTACACCTTC
TRBV19	NA	large	TRBJ2-7	13	CASSRVLHGEQYF	TGTGCCAGTAGTCGGGTCTTGCATGGTGAGCAGTACTTC
TRBV7-1	NA	NA	TRBJ1-2	17	CASSVQCNEGKTYGYTF	TGTGCCAGCAGCGTGCAATGTAACGAGGGAAAGACCTATGGCTACACCTTC
TRBV27	NA	NA	TRBJ2-7	16	CASSTRNGDPGYEQYF	TGTGCCAGCAGTACAAGAAACGGGGATCCGGGCTACGAGCAGTACTTC
TRBV9	TRBD1	NA	TRBJ1-2	17	CASNFGTGNRANYGYTF	TGTGCCAGCAACTTCGGGACAGGGAATCGAGCTAACTATGGCTACACCTTC
TRBV7-4	NA	NA	TRBJ1-5	13	CDLGGPRGQPQHF	TGTGACCTGGGGGGGCCTAGGGGTCAGCCCCAGCATTTT
TRBV18	NA	NA	TRBJ2-3	15	CASSPLQGRTDTQYF	TGTGCCAGCTCACCCCTACAGGGCCGCACAGATACGCAGTATTTT
TRBV6-6	NA	NA	TRBJ2-3	16	CASTRQRGISTDTQYF	TGTGCCAGCACCCGACAGCGTGGGATTAGCACAGATACGCAGTATTTT
TRBV5-4	TRBD2	NA	TRBJ2-3	15	CASSSRLAGDSTQYF	TGTGCCAGCAGCTCAAGACTAGCGGGGGATAGTACGCAGTATTTT
TRBV6-1	NA	NA	TRBJ2-3	14	CASTPVLGGDTQYF	TGTGCCAGCACCCCGGTCCTTGGTGGAGATACGCAGTATTTT
TRBV18	TRBD1	NA	TRBJ1-1	14	CASSSGTANYEAFF	TGTGCCAGCTCATCCGGGACAGCAAATTATGAAGCTTTCTTT
TRBV5-1	NA	NA	TRBJ1-6	14	CASSLDSAISPLHF	TGCGCCAGCAGCCTCGACAGTGCTATTTCACCCCTCCACTTT
TRBV6-6	TRBD1	NA	TRBJ2-1	13	CASSTTGGGEQFF	TGTGCCAGCAGTACAACAGGGGGAGGTGAGCAGTTCTTC
TRBV28	TRBD2	NA	TRBJ2-1	12	CATGGFYNEQIF	TGTGCCACGGGGGGGTTTTACAATGAGCAGATCTTC
TRBV6-6	NA	once	TRBJ1-1	12	CASSGDSVGAFF	TGTGCCAGCAGTGGAGACAGCGTCGGGGCTTTCTTT
TRBV11-2	TRBD1	NA	TRBJ2-5	15	CASGPSRDRVGEQYF	TGTGCCAGCGGCCCTTCCCGGGACAGGGTGGGAGAGCAGTACTTC
TRBV5-1	TRBD1	once	TRBJ2-3	15	CASSKTDRATDTQYF	TGCGCCAGCAGCAAGACAGACAGGGCCACAGATACGCAGTATTTT
TRBV6-1	NA	few	TRBJ2-7	14	CASSGRGSSYEQYF	TGTGCCAGCAGTGGCCGGGGGTCATCCTACGAGCAGTACTTC
TRBV10-3	NA	once	TRBJ1-2	13	CAIKDDRTYGYTF	TGTGCCATCAAAGACGACAGGACCTATGGCTACACCTTC
TRBV10-3	TRBD1	NA	TRBJ2-2	14	CAIRGQGSTGELFF	TGTGCCATCAGGGGACAGGGGAGCACCGGGGAGCTGTTTTTT
TRBV7-2	NA	NA	TRBJ1-2	15	CASSLGGRDNYGYTF	TGTGCCAGCAGCCTCGGGGGGAGGGATAACTATGGCTACACCTTC
TRBV11-2	NA	NA	TRBJ2-1	13	CASSSEFTGRKFF	TGTGCCAGCAGCTCGGAATTCACAGGGAGAAAGTTCTTC
TRBV5-5	TRBD1	NA	TRBJ1-1	14	CASSVGQSNTEAFF	TGTGCCAGCAGCGTGGGACAGTCCAACACTGAAGCTTTCTTT
TRBV5-1	NA	NA	TRBJ2-6	14	CASRDSPGANVLTF	TGCGCCAGCAGGGACAGCCCTGGGGCCAACGTCCTGACTTTC
TRBV7-8	TRBD2	NA	TRBJ2-5	18	CASSLVVLAGGPVETQYF	TGTGCCAGCAGCTTAGTCGTGCTAGCGGGGGGGCCGGTAGAGACCCAGTACTTC
TRBV28	NA	large	TRBJ1-4	14	CASSPGLRWEKLFF	TGTGCCAGCAGTCCGGGGTTGAGATGGGAAAAACTGTTTTTT
TRBV6-5	NA	large	TRBJ1-3	15	CASGRGFSAGNTIYF	TGTGCCAGCGGGAGAGGGTTTTCGGCTGGAAACACCATATATTTT
TRBV4-2	TRBD2	NA	TRBJ2-7	15	CASSQISSGGYEQYF	TGTGCCAGCAGCCAAATTTCTAGCGGGGGCTACGAGCAGTACTTC
TRBV7-9	TRBD2	few	TRBJ2-3	16	CASSLFSGGDLDTQYF	TGTGCCAGCAGCTTATTTAGCGGGGGGGATCTAGATACGCAGTATTTT
TRBV7-9	TRBD1	NA	TRBJ2-3	15	CASRIQGVGTDTQYF	TGTGCCAGCAGAATACAGGGGGTAGGCACAGATACGCAGTATTTT
TRBV6-6	TRBD1	once	TRBJ2-7	14	CASSYGTGTYEQYF	TGTGCCAGCAGTTACGGGACAGGGACCTACGAGCAGTACTTC
TRBV15	NA	NA	TRBJ2-1	13	CATSWEGGGEQFF	TGTGCCACCAGCTGGGAGGGGGGTGGTGAGCAGTTCTTC
TRBV10-3	NA	NA	TRBJ2-3	13	CAIGTQGTDTQYF	TGTGCCATCGGTACCCAGGGCACAGATACGCAGTATTTT